The present T cell receptor (beta chain) was sequenced within a study of blood T cells in healthy people across ages. General observations from the study: Comparison with aged donors showed that long-lived donors had more naive CD4+ cells and higher diversity. With age, beta diversity per million T cells declined roughly linearly, significantly by roughly 40.

This clonotype was seen only a few times. Its target is not known. A sample-barcoded 5' primer and a J-beta primer mix were used in a second PCR of roughly 7 to 12 cycles. TCRdb reprocessed the 5' RACE reads via MiXCR and lists one record per CDR3 protein. The table shows roughly 1,700,000 distinct CDR3 sequences, with 28% occurring only once. There were healthy Caucasian individuals from Russia, aged roughly 6 to 100, serving as donors. The germline V gene encodes CDR1 WNHNN and CDR2 SYGVQD (reference sequence). V was cut by 0 bases and J by 5 bases, with 11 bases left in between. This CDR3 spans 14 amino acids.

Sequencing was performed on blood. The V call is TRBV10-1, the J call TRBJ2-7; a weak D match, TRBD2 (6 bases). The receptor's source is a woman under 40 in good health. The CDR3 here is CASSESPAGNEQYF. The CDR3 DNA reads TGCGCCAGCAGTGAGTCGCCCGCGGGGAACGAGCAGTACTTC.